This T cell receptor (beta chain) came from a study of blood T cell repertoires in COVID-19. The protocol was immunoSEQ multiplex PCR, while the TCRdb copy is restricted to in-frame clones and leaves out a portion. Among 100,000 or so clones listed, more than 70% were seen once. This clone showed up just once. The V gene lost 1 base and the J gene lost 0 bases, with 15 bases spanning the gap. The germline gives CDR1 SGHVS, CDR2 FNYEAQ. CDR3 size: 17 residues. The receptor was derived from a woman of 80 years or more with acute or convalescent COVID-19. Input material: peripheral blood. The V call is TRBV7-6, the J call TRBJ1-1; possible D gene TRBD1, 5 bases. CDR3 bases: TGTGCCAGCAGCTTAGGGGGGGGGACGACAATGAACACTGAAGCTTTCTTT. This gives the protein CASSLGGGTTMNTEAFF.